The 24 T cell receptor beta chains in this list originate from one sample, sequenced in a study of hypomethylating agent response in myelodysplastic syndrome. TCRdb's copy holds only in-frame clones and misses some; the assay was immunoSEQ multiplex PCR. The sample contains some 3,700 clones, 70% to 90% of which appear only once. The sequencing used bone marrow, collected before or after starting hypomethylating agent treatment for myelodysplastic syndrome (not recorded which). These receptors all stem from a human donor with myelodysplastic syndrome.

V gene TRBV5-1 combines with J gene TRBJ2-4; D is possibly TRBD1 or TRBD2 (5 bases each). Germline CDR1 reads SGHRS; CDR2 reads YFSETQ. The CDR3 contains 15 residues. The V end lost 2 bases, the J end lost 0 bases, and 9 bases lay between the germline ends. Here the CDR3 reads CASSFGAVAKNIQYF. The CDR3 region has the DNA TGCGCCAGCAGCTTCGGGGCGGTAGCCAAAAACATTCAGTACTTC.

CDR3 DNA: TGTGCCAGTAGCAGCCCTAACAGGGGCCGGGGGAATGAGCAGTTCTTC. This sequence encodes CASSSPNRGRGNEQFF. The chain carries TRBV19 and TRBJ2-1, with D possibly TRBD1 on 7 matching bases. The V end was cut by 6 bases, the J end by 7 bases, with 22 bases between. This CDR3 contains 16 residues. Looked up from germline, CDR1 is LNHDA and CDR2 is SQIVND (reference sequence).

V is TRBV7-3 and J is TRBJ2-1; TRBD2 agrees at 7 bases. Trimming removed 2 bases from V and 1 base from J; junction bases left unmatched: 2. Germline CDR1 and CDR2: SGHTA and FQGTGA. The CDR3 is made up of 15 amino acids. This CDR3 reads CASSLQGGSYNEQFF. The CDR3 DNA is TGTGCCAGCAGCTTACAGGGAGGGTCCTACAATGAGCAGTTCTTC. The full variable domain, in which reference TRBV7-3 and TRBJ2-1 provide the parts outside the CDR3, is GAGVSQTPSNKVTEKGKYVELRCDPISGHTALYWYRQSLGQGPEFLIYFQGTGAADDSGLPNDRFFAVRPEGSVSTLKIQRTERGDSAVYLCASSLQGGSYNEQFFGPGTRLTVL.

The rearrangement uses TRBV7-2 and TRBJ2-1; TRBD2 matches at 9 bases. The CDR3 has 15 amino acids. With 1 base clipped from V and 12 bases from J, the junction kept 10 bases outside the gene matches. The V gene's germline CDR1 is SGHTA and CDR2 FQGNSA. The CDR3 sequence is CASSLGGSGGRGQFF. Written as DNA, the CDR3 is TGTGCCAGCAGCTTAGGTGGTAGCGGGGGCCGTGGGCAGTTCTTC. Variable domain in full (rest from reference TRBV7-2 and TRBJ2-1): GAGVSQSPSNKVTEKGKDVELRCDPISGHTALYWYRQSLGQGLEFLIYFQGNSAPDKSGLPSDRFSAERTGGSVSTLTIQRTQQEDSAVYLCASSLGGSGGRGQFFGPGTRLTVL.

The chain carries TRBV4-3 and TRBJ2-1; D uncertain. Germline V lookup: CDR1 LGHNA, CDR2 YSLEER. The CDR3 runs 16 residues. Trimming shortened V by 0 bases and J by 0 bases, and 9 bases separated the two germline ends. The CDR3 sequence is CASSQDRATSYNEQFF. The CDR3 DNA is TGCGCCAGCAGCCAAGATAGGGCTACCTCCTACAATGAGCAGTTCTTC.

This chain uses TRBV10-2 with TRBJ2-3, with D unresolved. V lost 6 bases, J lost 3 bases, and 13 bases lay in between. Germline CDR1 and CDR2: WSHSY and SAAADI. The CDR3 consists of 14 residues. CDR3 residues: CASRRGRDTDTQYF. The CDR3, as DNA: TGCGCCAGCAGGCGCGGAAGGGATACAGATACGCAGTATTTT.

The chain joins TRBV27 to TRBJ2-5; D uncertain. CDR1 and CDR2 from the germline V gene are MNHEY and SMNVEV (reference sequence). The CDR3 length is 11 residues. V was pared by 1 base and J by 5 bases, with 2 bases between. The CDR3: CASSLFETQYF. The CDR3, as DNA: TGTGCCAGCAGTTTATTTGAGACCCAGTACTTC.

This rearrangement joins TRBV5-1 to TRBJ2-7; TRBD2 aligns across 10 bases. Germline V gives CDR1 SGHRS, CDR2 YFSETQ. The V gene end was trimmed by 4 bases and the J gene end by 4 bases; junction bases not matched to a gene: 5. CDR3 size: 14 residues. CDR3 coding DNA: TGCGCCAGCAGCCCCGGGACTAGCGAATACGAGCAGTACTTC. Amino acids: CASSPGTSEYEQYF.

This chain connects TRBV6-5 to TRBJ2-5; D unclear. The end of the DNA fits TRBJ2-7 better, so the J call may be wrong. Germline V gene sequence: CDR1 MNHEY, CDR2 SVGAGI. The CDR3 runs to 12 residues. The CDR3 region has the DNA TGTGCCAGCAGTGAAAAAAGCTACGAGCAGTACTTC. It yields the protein CASSEKSYEQYF.

V gene TRBV18 combines with J gene TRBJ2-7, with 14 bases lining up with TRBD2. The V gene's germline CDR1 is KGHSH and CDR2 LQKENI. This CDR3 has 16 residues. V lost 3 bases, J lost 0 bases, and 1 base stayed unmatched. The CDR3 DNA reads TGTGCCAGCTCACCTGGACTAGCGGGAGGCTCCTACGAGCAGTACTTC. Translated, it gives CASSPGLAGGSYEQYF.

This rearrangement joins TRBV9 to TRBJ2-3; tentative D call: TRBD2 (5 bases). With 9 bases removed from V and 2 bases from J, the gap between germline ends came to 16 bases. This CDR3 has 14 residues. Germline V CDR1 and CDR2: SGDLS, YYNGEE. The CDR3 region has the DNA TGTGCCACCGCCGGGAACTCCCACACAGATACGCAGTATTTT. Encoded protein: CATAGNSHTDTQYF.

J is TRBJ2-3 and V is TRBV5-1; D remains ambiguous. The CDR3 contains 15 residues. From germline, CDR1 is SGHRS and CDR2 YFSETQ. The V and J ends lost 0 bases and 0 bases respectively, with 8 bases between them. The CDR3 sequence is CASSLAVGSTDTQYF. Here the CDR3 DNA reads TGCGCCAGCAGCTTGGCCGTCGGGAGCACAGATACGCAGTATTTT.

The V and J genes are TRBV6-1 and TRBJ1-2; D remains ambiguous. The CDR3 length is 12 residues. From germline, CDR1 is MNHNS and CDR2 SASEGT. Trimming took off 0 bases at V and 8 bases at J, with 7 bases between the two ends. CDR3 DNA: TGTGCCAGCAGTGAAGCGGTACAGGGCTACACCTTC. Protein sequence: CASSEAVQGYTF.

This sequence joins TRBV5-5 and TRBJ1-3; 8 nucleotides line up with TRBD1. The V segment lost 4 bases and the J segment 4 bases; nucleotides outside the gene matches: 10. This CDR3 comprises 16 residues. Germline V gene lookup returns CDR1 SGHKS and CDR2 YYEKEE (reference sequence). CDR3 sequence (DNA): TGTGCCAGCAGCCCCACACAGGGGGTCATCGGAAACACCATATATTTT. Residues: CASSPTQGVIGNTIYF.

The J gene is TRBJ2-7, the V gene TRBV5-6; 7 bases fit TRBD2. This CDR3 contains 14 residues. In germline, CDR1 is SGHDT, CDR2 YYEEEE. V dropped 4 bases and J dropped 2; count of bases not matched to a gene: 6. The DNA for the CDR3 is TGTGCCAGCAGCCGCGGGACTACGACCTACGAGCAGTACTTC. Translated, it gives CASSRGTTTYEQYF. Combining the CDR3 with reference TRBV5-6 and TRBJ2-7 gives the whole variable domain DAGVTQSPTHLIKTRGQQVTLRCSPKSGHDTVSWYQQALGQGPQFIFQYYEEEERQRGNFPDRFSGHQFPNYSSELNVNALLLGDSALYLCASSRGTTTYEQYFGPGTRLTVT.

V usage is TRBV2 and J usage is TRBJ2-1; possibly TRBD2 for D (5 bases). The CDR3 has 15 amino acids. The germline gives CDR1 SNHLY, CDR2 FYNNEI. Trimming pared 1 base from V and 7 bases from J, leaving 14 bases between. The CDR3 nucleotides read TGTGCCAGCAGTGAAGTCGGGGTAGGTGGAAATGAGCAGTTCTTC. This sequence encodes CASSEVGVGGNEQFF.

This chain connects TRBV7-2 to TRBJ2-2; TRBD2 might be the D (5 bases). The CDR3 runs 15 residues. The germline V gene has CDR1 SGHTA and CDR2 FQGNSA. Trimming shortened V by 1 base and J by 1 base, and 7 bases separated the two germline ends. CDR3 DNA: TGTGCCAGCAGCTTAGGGGCGGGGAACACCGGGGAGCTGTTTTTT. Translating it yields CASSLGAGNTGELFF.

The chain joins TRBV6-5 to TRBJ2-7; TRBD1 or TRBD2 may be the D gene (5 bases each). The CDR3 loop spans 15 amino acids. The germline V and J ends were trimmed by 7 bases and 2 bases, with 18 bases remaining between them. Germline CDR1 MNHEY, CDR2 SVGAGI. The CDR3 sequence is CASTPGGAFAYEQYF. Here the CDR3 DNA reads TGTGCCAGCACCCCTGGGGGTGCGTTTGCCTACGAGCAGTACTTC.

The CDR3: CRTGSGAEAFF. CDR3 sequence (DNA): TGCAGGACCGGATCGGGCGCTGAAGCTTTCTTT. The chain couples TRBV20-1 to TRBJ1-1; D not certain. Germline lookup yields CDR1 DFQATT and CDR2 SNEGSKA (reference sequence). This CDR3 is 11 amino acids long.

The genes are TRBV19 and TRBJ1-3; possibly TRBD1 for D (5 bases). This CDR3 region has 15 residues. Per germline, CDR1 LNHDA and CDR2 SQIVND (reference sequence). Trimming took off 7 bases at V and 8 bases at J, with 21 bases between the two ends. As DNA, the CDR3 is TGTGCCAGTAACGGAAGGCTTCCTTCGGGGGACACCATATATTTT. Its translation is CASNGRLPSGDTIYF.

This chain joins TRBV2 and TRBJ1-6, with D perhaps matching TRBD1 (6 bases). In germline, CDR1 is SNHLY, CDR2 FYNNEI. This CDR3 comprises 17 residues. The V and J ends lost 9 bases and 2 bases respectively, with 20 bases between them. In DNA, the CDR3 is TGTGCCAGTCGTCCTGATGGGCAGGGGACCTATAATTCACCCCTCCACTTT. This encodes CASRPDGQGTYNSPLHF.

The chain has TRBV18 and TRBJ2-3; the D is unclear. The CDR3 contains 17 residues. V dropped 4 bases and J dropped 5 bases, with 22 bases sitting between them. Germline V CDR1 and CDR2: KGHSH, LQKENI. The DNA of the CDR3 is TGTGCCAGCTCACGCGCCCGGGCCTTCGGGTCCGGAGATACGCAGTATTTT. This gives the protein CASSRARAFGSGDTQYF.

The chain joins TRBV7-9 to TRBJ2-5, with 8 bases identical to TRBD1. Germline assignment: CDR1 SEHNR and CDR2 FQNEAQ (reference sequence). With 5 bases clipped from V and 9 bases from J, the junction kept 5 bases outside the gene matches. The CDR3 is 12 residues long. CDR3 in amino acids: CASSILQGAQYF. CDR3 DNA: TGTGCCAGCAGCATACTACAGGGGGCCCAGTACTTC.

V usage is TRBV19 and J usage is TRBJ1-2; TRBD1 is a possible D gene (5 bases). Trimming stripped 5 bases from V and 2 bases from J, with 21 bases between. This CDR3 contains 17 residues. CDR1 and CDR2 (germline): LNHDA, SQIVND (reference sequence). The CDR3 coding sequence is TGTGCCAGTAGTGGGGGGGAGAGGATGGCCCTAAACTATGGCTACACCTTC. It codes for CASSGGERMALNYGYTF.